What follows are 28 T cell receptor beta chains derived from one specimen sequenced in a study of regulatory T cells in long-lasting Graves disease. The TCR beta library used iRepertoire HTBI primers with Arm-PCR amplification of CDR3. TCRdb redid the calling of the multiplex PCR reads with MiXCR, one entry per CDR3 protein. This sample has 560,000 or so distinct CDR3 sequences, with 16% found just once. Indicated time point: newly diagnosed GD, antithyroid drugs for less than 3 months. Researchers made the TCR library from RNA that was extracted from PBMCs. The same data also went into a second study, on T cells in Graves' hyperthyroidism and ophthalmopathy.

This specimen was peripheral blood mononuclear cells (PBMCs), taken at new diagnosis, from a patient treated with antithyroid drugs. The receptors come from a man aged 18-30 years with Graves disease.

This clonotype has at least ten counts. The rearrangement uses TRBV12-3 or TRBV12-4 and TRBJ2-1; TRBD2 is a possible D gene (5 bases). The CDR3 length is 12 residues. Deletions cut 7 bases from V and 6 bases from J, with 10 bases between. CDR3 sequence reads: CASKEGSNEQFF. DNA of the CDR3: TGTGCCAGCAAAGAAGGGAGCAATGAGCAGTTCTTC.

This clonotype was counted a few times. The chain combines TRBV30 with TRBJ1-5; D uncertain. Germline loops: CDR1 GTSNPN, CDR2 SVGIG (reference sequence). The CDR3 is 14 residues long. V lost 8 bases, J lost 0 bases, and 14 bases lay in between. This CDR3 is CARNNMNSNQPQHF. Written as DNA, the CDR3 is TGTGCCCGGAATAACATGAATAGCAATCAGCCCCAGCATTTT. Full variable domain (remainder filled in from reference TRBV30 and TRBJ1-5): SQTIHQWPATLVQPVGSPLSLECTVEGTSNPNLYWYRQAAGRGLQLLFYSVGIGQISSEVPQNLSASRPQDRQFILSSKKLLLSDSGFYLCARNNMNSNQPQHFGDGTRLSIL.

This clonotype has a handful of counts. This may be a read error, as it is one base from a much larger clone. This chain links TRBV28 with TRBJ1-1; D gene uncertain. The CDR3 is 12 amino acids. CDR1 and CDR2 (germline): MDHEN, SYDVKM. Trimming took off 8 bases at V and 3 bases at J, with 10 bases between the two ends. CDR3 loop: CASARQDTEAFF. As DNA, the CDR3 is TGTGCCAGCGCACGTCAGGACACTGAAGCTTTCTTT.

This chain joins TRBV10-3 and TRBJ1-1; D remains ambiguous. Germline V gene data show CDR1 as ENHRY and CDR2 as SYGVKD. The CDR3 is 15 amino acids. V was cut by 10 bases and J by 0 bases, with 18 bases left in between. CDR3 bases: TGTGCCACCAGAAGGGAACAGAACTTGAACACTGAAGCTTTCTTT. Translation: CATRREQNLNTEAFF.

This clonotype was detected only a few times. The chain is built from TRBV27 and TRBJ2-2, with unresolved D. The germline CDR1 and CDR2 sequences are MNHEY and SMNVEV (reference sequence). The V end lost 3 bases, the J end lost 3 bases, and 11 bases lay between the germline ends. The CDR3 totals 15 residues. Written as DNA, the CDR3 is TGTGCCAGCAGTTTCTTCGGTGACGACACCGGGGAGCTGTTTTTT. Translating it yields CASSFFGDDTGELFF.

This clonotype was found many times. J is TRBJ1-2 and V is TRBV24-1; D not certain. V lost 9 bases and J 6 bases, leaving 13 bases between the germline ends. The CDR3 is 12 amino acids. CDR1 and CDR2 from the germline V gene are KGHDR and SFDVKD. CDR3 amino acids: CATPGEGDGYTF. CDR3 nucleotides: TGTGCCACCCCGGGTGAAGGAGATGGCTACACCTTC.

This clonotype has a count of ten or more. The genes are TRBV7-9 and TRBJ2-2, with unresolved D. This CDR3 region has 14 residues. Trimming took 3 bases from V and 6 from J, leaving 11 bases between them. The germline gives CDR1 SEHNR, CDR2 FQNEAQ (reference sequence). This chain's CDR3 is CASSLGISSGELFF. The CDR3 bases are TGTGCCAGCAGCTTGGGGATCAGCTCCGGGGAGCTGTTTTTT.

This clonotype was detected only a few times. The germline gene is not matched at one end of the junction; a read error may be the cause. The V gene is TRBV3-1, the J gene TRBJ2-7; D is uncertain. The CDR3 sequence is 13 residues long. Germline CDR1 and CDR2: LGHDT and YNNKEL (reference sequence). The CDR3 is CASSQVPGNEQYF. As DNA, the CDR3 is TGTGCCAGCAGTCAAGTCCCAGGAAACGAGCAGTACTTC.

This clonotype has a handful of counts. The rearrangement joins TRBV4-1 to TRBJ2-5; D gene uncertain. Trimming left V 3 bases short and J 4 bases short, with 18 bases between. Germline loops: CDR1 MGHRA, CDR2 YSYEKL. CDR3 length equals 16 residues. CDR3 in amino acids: CASSHSPRRSGETQYF. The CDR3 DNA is TGCGCCAGCAGCCACAGTCCCCGTAGATCAGGAGAGACCCAGTACTTC.

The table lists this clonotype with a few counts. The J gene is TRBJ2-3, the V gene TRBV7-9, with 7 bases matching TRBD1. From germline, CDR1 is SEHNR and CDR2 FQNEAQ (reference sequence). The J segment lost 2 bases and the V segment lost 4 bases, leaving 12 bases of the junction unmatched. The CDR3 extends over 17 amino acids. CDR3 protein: CASSYTKGQVNTDTQYF. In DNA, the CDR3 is TGTGCCAGCAGCTACACTAAAGGACAGGTGAACACAGATACGCAGTATTTT.

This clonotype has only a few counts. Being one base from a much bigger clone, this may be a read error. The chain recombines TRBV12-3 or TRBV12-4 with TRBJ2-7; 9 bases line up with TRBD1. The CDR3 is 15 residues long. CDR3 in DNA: TGTACCAGCAGCTTCAGAAACAGGGGGCGATACGAGCAGTACTTC. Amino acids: CTSSFRNRGRYEQYF.

This CDR3 reads CTGSSSGTDLYGYTF. The CDR3 DNA reads TGTACCGGCAGTTCCTCCGGGACAGACCTCTATGGCTACACCTTC. The chain is built from TRBV27 and TRBJ1-2; the match to TRBD1 covers 7 bases. In germline, CDR1 is MNHEY, CDR2 SMNVEV (reference sequence). CDR3 length: 15 amino acids.

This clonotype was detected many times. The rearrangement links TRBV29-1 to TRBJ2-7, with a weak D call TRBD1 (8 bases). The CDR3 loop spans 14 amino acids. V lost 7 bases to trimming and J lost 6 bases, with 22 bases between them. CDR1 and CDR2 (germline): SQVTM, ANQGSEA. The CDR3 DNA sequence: TGCAGCGCGGCGGGAGTGACAGGGGTGACCGAGCAGTACTTC. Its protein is CSAAGVTGVTEQYF.

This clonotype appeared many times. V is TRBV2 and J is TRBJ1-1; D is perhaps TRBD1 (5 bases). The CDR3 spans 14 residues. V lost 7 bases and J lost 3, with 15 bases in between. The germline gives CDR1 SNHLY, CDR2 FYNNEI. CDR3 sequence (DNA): TGTGCCAGCAATCCACCCCCAGGGTACACTGAAGCTTTCTTT. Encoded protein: CASNPPPGYTEAFF.

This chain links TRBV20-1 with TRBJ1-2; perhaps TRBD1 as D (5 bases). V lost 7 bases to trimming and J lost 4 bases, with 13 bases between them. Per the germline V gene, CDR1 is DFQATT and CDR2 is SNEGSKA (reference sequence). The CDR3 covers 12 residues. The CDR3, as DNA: TGCAGTGTCGGGACGCCCGCCTATGGCTACACCTTC. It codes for CSVGTPAYGYTF.

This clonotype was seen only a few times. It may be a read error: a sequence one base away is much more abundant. CDR3 loop: CASSWGTGDNGQFF. The CDR3 nucleotides are TGCGCCAGCAGCTGGGGGACAGGGGACAATGGGCAGTTCTTC. The chain uses TRBV5-1 and TRBJ2-5; 10 bases agree with TRBD1. TRBJ2-1 matches the DNA end more closely, so the J call is doubtful. This CDR3 region has 14 residues. CDR1 SGHRS and CDR2 YFSETQ come from the germline V gene.

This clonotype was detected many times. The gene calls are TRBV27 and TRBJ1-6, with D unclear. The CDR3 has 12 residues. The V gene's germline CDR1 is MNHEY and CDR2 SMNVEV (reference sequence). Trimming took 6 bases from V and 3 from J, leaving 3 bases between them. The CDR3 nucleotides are TGTGCCAGCAGCCGCTATAATTCACCCCTCCACTTT. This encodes CASSRYNSPLHF.

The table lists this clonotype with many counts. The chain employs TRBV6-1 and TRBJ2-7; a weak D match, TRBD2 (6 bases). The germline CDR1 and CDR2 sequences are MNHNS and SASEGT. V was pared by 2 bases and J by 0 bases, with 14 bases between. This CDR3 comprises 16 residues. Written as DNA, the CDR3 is TGTGCCAGCAGTGAACAGCCGGGAGTTATCTCCTACGAGCAGTACTTC. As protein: CASSEQPGVISYEQYF.

The CDR3 sequence is CASSSPPGQTYEQYF. The CDR3 DNA reads as TGTGCCAGCAGTTCACCTCCGGGACAGACCTACGAGCAGTACTTC. The chain links TRBV12-3 or TRBV12-4 to TRBJ2-7, with TRBD1 identical over 7 bases. Trimming cost V 4 bases and J 2 bases; bases outside gene matches: 8. This CDR3 has 15 amino acids.

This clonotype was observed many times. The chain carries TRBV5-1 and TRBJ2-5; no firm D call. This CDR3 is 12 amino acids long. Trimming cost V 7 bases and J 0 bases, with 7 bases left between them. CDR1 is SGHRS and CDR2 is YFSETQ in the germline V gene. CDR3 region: CASSWDQETQYF. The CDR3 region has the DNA TGCGCCAGCTCTTGGGACCAAGAGACCCAGTACTTC.

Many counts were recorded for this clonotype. The CDR3 DNA reads as TGTGCCAGCAGCCCCGGGGCAGGATCTTCCTACGAGCAGTACTTC. Amino acids: CASSPGAGSSYEQYF. This chain connects TRBV13 to TRBJ2-7; either TRBD1 or TRBD2 may supply D (5 bases each). Trimming pared 5 bases from V and 1 base from J, leaving 15 bases between. Germline CDR1 and CDR2: PRHDT and FYEKMQ (reference sequence). The CDR3 contains 15 residues.

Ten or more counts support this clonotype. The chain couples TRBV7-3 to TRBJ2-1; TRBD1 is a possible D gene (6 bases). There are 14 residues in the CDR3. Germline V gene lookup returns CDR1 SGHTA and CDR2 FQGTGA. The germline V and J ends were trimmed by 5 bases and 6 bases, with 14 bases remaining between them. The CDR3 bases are TGTGCCAGCAGCCATGGACAGCCCGGCAATGAGCAGTTCTTC. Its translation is CASSHGQPGNEQFF.

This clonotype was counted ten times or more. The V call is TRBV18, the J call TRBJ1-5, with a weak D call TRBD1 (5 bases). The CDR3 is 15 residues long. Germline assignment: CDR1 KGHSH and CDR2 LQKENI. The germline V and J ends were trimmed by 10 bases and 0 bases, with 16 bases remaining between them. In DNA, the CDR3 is TGTGCCATCAAAAAAGGGGAGGGTAGCAATCAGCCCCAGCATTTT. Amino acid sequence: CAIKKGEGSNQPQHF.

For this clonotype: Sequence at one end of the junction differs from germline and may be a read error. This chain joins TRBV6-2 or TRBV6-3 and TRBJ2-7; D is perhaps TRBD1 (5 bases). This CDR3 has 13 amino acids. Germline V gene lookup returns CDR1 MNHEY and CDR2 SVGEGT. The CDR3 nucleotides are TGTGCCAGCAGTTACCCTGGGGCGGCCGAGGTAAGCTTC. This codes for CASSYPGAAEVSF.

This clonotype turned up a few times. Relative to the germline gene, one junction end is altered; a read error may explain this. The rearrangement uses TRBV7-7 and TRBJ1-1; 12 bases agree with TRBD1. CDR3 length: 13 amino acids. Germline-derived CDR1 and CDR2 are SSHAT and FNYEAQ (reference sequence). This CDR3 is CASSPGQGAPAFF. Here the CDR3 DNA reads TGTGCTAGCAGCCCGGGACAGGGGGCGCCGGCTTTCTTT.

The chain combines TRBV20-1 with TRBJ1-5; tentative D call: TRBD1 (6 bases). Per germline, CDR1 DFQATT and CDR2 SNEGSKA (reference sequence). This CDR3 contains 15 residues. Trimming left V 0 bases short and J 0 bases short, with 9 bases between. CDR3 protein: CSARERGNSNQPQHF. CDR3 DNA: TGCAGTGCTAGAGAGAGGGGGAATAGCAATCAGCCCCAGCATTTT.

The CDR3 coding sequence is TGCAGTGCTTCTAGGGCCGGGGAGCTGTTTTTT. Translated, it gives CSASRAGELFF. This chain uses TRBV20-1 with TRBJ2-2; D is unclear. The CDR3 sequence is 11 residues long. V lost 5 bases and J lost 6, with 7 bases in between. Looked up from germline, CDR1 is DFQATT and CDR2 is SNEGSKA (reference sequence).

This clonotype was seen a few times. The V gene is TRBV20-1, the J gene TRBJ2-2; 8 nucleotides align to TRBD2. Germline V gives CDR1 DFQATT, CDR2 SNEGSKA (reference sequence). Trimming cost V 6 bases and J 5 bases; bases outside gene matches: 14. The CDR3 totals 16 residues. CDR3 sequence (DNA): TGCAGTGCCGTACTCCCCGGGAGGGGTCTTACCGGGGAGCTGTTTTTT. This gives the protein CSAVLPGRGLTGELFF.